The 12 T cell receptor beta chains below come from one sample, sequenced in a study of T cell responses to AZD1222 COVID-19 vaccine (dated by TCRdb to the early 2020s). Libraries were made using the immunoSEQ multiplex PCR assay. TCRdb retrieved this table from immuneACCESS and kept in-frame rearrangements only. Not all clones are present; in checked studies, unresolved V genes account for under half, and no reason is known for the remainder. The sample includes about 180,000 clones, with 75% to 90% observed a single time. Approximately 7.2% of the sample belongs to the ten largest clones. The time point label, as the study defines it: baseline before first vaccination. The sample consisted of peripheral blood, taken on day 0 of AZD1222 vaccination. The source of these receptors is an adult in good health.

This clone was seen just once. The CDR3 nucleotides are TGTGCCAGCAGCCCAGGACACGCCCGGGGCTACACCTTC. Its translation is CASSPGHARGYTF. This chain links TRBV5-6 with TRBJ1-2; D perhaps matches TRBD1 (5 bases). The CDR3 totals 13 residues. V gave up 4 bases and J gave up 8 bases, with 15 bases separating them. CDR1 and CDR2 from the germline V gene are SGHDT and YYEEEE.

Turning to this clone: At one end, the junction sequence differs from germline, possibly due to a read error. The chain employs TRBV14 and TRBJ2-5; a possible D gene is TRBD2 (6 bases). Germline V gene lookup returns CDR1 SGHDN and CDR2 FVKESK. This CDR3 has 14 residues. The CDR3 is CASSQAGTIGSQDF. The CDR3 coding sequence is TGTGCCAGCAGCCAGGCGGGGACCATCGGGTCCCAGGACTTC.

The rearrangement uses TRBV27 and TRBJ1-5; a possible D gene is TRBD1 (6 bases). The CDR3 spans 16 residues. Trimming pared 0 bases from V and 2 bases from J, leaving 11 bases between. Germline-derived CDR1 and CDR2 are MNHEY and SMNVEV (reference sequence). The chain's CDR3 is CASSLSNRVGNQPQHF. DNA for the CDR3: TGTGCCAGCAGTTTATCGAACAGGGTCGGCAATCAGCCCCAGCATTTT.

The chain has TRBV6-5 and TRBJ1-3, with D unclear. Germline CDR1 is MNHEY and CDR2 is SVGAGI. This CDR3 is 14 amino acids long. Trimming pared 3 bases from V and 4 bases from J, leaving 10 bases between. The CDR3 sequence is CASSYREAGNTIYF. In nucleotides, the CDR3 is TGTGCCAGCAGTTATAGAGAAGCCGGAAACACCATATATTTT.

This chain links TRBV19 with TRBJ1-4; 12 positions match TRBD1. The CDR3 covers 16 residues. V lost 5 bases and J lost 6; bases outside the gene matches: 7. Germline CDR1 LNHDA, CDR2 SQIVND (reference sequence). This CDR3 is CASSRDRGQLYEKLFF. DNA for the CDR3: TGTGCCAGTAGTCGGGACAGGGGGCAGCTGTATGAAAAACTGTTTTTT.

CDR3 sequence reads: CASSRGTRLIDTQYF. The CDR3 DNA sequence: TGTGCCAGTAGTAGGGGAACCCGACTAATCGATACGCAGTATTTT. The chain uses TRBV19 and TRBJ2-3, with a weak D call TRBD2 (5 bases). CDR1 is LNHDA and CDR2 is SQIVND in the germline V gene (reference sequence). Trimming removed 4 bases from V and 6 bases from J, with 17 bases in between. The CDR3 is 15 amino acids.

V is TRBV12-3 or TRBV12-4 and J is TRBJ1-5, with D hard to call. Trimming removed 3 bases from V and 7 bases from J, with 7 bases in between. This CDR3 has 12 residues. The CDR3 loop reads CASSLSLQPQHF. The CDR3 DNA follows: TGTGCCAGCAGTTTGTCTTTACAGCCCCAGCATTTT.

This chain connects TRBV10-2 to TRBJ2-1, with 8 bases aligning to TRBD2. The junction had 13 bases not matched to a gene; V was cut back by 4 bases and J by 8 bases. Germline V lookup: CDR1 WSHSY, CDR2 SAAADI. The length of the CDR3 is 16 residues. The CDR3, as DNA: TGCGCCAGCAGTGTTTCCGGGGGGGCTGGTTTCGATGAGCAGTTCTTC. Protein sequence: CASSVSGGAGFDEQFF.

The CDR3 DNA reads TGCGCCAGCAGCCAAGATGCTAGCGGACTCCACCCCCGAAACACCGGGGAGCTGTTTTTT. Translated, it gives CASSQDASGLHPRNTGELFF. The chain carries TRBV4-1 and TRBJ2-2; 7 bases map to TRBD2. The germline gives CDR1 MGHRA, CDR2 YSYEKL. CDR3 length equals 20 residues. V lost 0 bases and J lost 2; bases outside the gene matches: 15.

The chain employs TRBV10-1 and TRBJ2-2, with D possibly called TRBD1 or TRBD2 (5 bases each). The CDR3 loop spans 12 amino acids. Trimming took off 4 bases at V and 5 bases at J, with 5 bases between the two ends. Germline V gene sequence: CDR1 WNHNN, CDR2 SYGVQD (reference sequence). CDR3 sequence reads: CASSGGTGELFF. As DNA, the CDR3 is TGCGCCAGCAGTGGGGGGACCGGGGAGCTGTTTTTT.

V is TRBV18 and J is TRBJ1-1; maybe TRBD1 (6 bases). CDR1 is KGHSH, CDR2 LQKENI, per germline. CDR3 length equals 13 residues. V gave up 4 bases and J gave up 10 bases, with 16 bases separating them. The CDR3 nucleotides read TGTGCCAGCTCACTATCGGACAGCCGGGGAGCTTTCTTT. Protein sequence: CASSLSDSRGAFF.

CDR3 sequence reads: CASSPGVAGGADTEAFF. CDR3 coding DNA: TGCGCCAGCAGCCCCGGGGTGGCAGGGGGCGCGGACACTGAAGCTTTCTTT. The rearrangement uses TRBV5-1 and TRBJ1-1; 8 bases match TRBD1. The CDR3 sequence is 17 residues long. V trimming: 4 bases; J trimming: 3 bases; junction bases outside the gene matches: 14. Germline lookup yields CDR1 SGHRS and CDR2 YFSETQ.